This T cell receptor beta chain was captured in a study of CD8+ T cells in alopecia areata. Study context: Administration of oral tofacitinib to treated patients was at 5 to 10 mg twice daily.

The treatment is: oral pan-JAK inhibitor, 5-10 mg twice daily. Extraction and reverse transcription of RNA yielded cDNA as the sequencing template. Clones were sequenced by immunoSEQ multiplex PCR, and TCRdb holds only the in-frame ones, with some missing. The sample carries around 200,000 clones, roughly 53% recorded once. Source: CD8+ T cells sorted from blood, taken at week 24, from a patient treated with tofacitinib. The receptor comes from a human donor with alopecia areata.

Here the CDR3 DNA reads TGTGCTAGTGGTTCTGACTATGGCTACACCTTC. This sequence encodes CASGSDYGYTF. The chain has TRBV12-5 and TRBJ1-2, with no clear D. Trimming removed 4 bases at V and 3 bases at J, with 3 bases between. This CDR3 is 11 amino acids long. Germline V CDR1 and CDR2: LGHNT, FRNRAP.